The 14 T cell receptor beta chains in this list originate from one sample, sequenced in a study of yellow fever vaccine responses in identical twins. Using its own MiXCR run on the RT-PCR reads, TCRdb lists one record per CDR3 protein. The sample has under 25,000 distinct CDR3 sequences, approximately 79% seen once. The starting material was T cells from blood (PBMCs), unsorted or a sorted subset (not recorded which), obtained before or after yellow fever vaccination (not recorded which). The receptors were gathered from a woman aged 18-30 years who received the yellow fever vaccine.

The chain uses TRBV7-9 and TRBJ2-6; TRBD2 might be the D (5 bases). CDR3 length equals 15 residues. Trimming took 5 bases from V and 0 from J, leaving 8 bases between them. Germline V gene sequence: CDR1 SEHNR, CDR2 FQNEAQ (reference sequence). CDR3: CASSRTSSGANVLTF. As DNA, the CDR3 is TGTGCCAGCAGCCGAACTAGCTCTGGGGCCAACGTCCTGACTTTC.

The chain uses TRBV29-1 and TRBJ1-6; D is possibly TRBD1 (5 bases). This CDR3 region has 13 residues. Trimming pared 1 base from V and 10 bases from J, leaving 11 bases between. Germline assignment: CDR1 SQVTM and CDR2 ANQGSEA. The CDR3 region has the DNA TGCAGCGTTGAAGTCAGGGCCGGGTCACCCCTCCACTTT. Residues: CSVEVRAGSPLHF.

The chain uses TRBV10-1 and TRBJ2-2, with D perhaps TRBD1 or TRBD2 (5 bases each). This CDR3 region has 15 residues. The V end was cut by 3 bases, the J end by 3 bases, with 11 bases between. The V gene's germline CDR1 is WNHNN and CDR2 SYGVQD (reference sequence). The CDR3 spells CASSDGGLDTGELFF. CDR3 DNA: TGCGCCAGCAGTGATGGGGGTTTGGACACCGGGGAGCTGTTTTTT.

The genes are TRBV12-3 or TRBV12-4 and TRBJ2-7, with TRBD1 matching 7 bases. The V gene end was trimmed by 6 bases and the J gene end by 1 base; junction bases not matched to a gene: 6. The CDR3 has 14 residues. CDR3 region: CASRLQGKSYEQYF. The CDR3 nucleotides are TGTGCCAGCAGACTACAGGGGAAGTCCTACGAGCAGTACTTC.

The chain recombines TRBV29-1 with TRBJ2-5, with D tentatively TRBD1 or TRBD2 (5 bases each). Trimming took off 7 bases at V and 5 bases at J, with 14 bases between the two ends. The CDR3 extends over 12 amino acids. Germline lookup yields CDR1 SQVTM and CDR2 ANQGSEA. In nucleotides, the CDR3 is TGCAGCGCCGGGGACCAGGAGGAGACCCAGTACTTC. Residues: CSAGDQEETQYF. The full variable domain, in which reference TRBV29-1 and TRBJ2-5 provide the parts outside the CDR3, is SAVISQKPSRDICQRGTSLTIQCQVDSQVTMMFWYRQQPGQSLTLIATANQGSEATYESGFVIDKFPISRPNLTFSTLTVSNMSPEDSSIYLCSAGDQEETQYFGPGTRLLVL.

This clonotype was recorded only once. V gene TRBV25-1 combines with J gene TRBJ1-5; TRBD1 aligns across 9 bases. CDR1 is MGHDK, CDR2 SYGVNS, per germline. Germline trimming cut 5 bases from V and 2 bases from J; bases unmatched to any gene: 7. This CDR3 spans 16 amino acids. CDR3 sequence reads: CASSPWTGVRNQPQHF. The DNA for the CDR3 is TGTGCCAGCAGTCCTTGGACAGGGGTGCGCAATCAGCCCCAGCATTTT.

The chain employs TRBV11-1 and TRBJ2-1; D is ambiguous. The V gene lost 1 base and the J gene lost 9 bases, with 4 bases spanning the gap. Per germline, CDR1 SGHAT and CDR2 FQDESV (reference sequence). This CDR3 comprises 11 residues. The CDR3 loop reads CASSLVAEQFF. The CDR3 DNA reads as TGTGCCAGCAGCTTAGTGGCTGAGCAGTTCTTC.

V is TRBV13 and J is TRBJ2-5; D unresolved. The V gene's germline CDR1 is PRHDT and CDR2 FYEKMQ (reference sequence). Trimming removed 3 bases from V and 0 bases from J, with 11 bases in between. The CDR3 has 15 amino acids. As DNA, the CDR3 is TGTGCCAGCAGCTTGACTGTCCCGAACCAAGAGACCCAGTACTTC. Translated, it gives CASSLTVPNQETQYF.

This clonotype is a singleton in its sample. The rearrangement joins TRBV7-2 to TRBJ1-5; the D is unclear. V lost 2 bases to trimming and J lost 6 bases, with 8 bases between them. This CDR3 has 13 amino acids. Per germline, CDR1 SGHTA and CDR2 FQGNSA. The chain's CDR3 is CASSLQRSQPQHF. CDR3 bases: TGTGCCAGCAGCTTACAACGTTCTCAGCCCCAGCATTTT.

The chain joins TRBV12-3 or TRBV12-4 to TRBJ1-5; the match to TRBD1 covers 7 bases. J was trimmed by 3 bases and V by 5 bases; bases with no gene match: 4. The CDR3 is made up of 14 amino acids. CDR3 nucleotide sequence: TGTGCCAGCAGTATGACAGGGAACAATCAGCCCCAGCATTTT. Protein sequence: CASSMTGNNQPQHF.

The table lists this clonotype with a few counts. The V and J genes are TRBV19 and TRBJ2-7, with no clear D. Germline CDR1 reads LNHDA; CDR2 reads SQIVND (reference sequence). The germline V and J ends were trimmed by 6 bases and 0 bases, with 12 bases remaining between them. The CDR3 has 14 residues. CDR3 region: CASSDAVASYEQYF. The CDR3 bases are TGTGCCAGTAGCGATGCGGTCGCCTCCTACGAGCAGTACTTC.

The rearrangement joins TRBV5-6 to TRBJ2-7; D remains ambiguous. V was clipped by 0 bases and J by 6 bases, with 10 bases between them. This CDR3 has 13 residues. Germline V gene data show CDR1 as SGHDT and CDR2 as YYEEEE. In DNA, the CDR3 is TGTGCCAGCAGCTTGGTGGGATCTGGCGAGCAGTACGTC. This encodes CASSLVGSGEQYV.

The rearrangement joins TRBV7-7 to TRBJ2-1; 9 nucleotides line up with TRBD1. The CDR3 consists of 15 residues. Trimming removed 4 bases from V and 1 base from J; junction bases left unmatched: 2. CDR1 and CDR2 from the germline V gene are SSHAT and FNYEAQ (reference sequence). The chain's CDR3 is CASSSGTGSYNEQFF. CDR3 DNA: TGTGCCAGCAGCTCCGGGACAGGGTCCTACAATGAGCAGTTCTTC.

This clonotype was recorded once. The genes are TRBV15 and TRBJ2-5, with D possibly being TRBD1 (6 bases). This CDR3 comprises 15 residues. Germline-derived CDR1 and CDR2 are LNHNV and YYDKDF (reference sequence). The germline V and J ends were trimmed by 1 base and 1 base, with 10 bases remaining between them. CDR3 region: CATSRGVRGQETQYF. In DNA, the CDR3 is TGTGCCACCAGCAGAGGGGTCAGGGGCCAAGAGACCCAGTACTTC.